This T cell receptor beta chain was found in a study of Ad26.COV2.S vaccination and SARS-CoV-2 variants. Background on the study: The trial was COV1001 and the donor's arm was Ad26.COV2.S. Study observations and caveats: Placebo recipients showed lower spike-specific TCR breadth than vaccinees. Spike-specific responses of CD8+ and CD4+ T cells were reported to display substantial breadth after vaccination.

Germline lookup yields CDR1 MNHEY and CDR2 SVGAGI. The CDR3 has 15 residues. Trimming at V came to 6 bases and at J to 8 bases, leaving 12 bases not matched to a gene. Comments on this clone: Its antigen remains unknown.

Sequenced by immunoSEQ multiplex PCR; TCRdb stores in-frame clones only, minus some. There are about half a million clones in the sample; about 88% occur only once, and more than 1.5% lies in the top ten. The treatment is: approximately 18 received Ad26.COV2.S at low or high dose, single or two shots; about 5 received placebo; per-sample allocation not given. Sampling happened 63 days after the first vaccine or placebo injection. V usage is TRBV6-5 and J usage is TRBJ1-4, with 7 nucleotides matching TRBD1. The sequence derives from a person aged 18-60 years who received the Ad26.COV2.S COVID-19 vaccine or a placebo. The source was peripheral blood, collected in a trial of Ad26.COV2.S vaccine versus placebo. The CDR3 here is CASRKDRRVSEKLFF. The CDR3 nucleotides are TGTGCCAGCAGAAAGGACAGGAGGGTTTCAGAAAAACTGTTTTTT.